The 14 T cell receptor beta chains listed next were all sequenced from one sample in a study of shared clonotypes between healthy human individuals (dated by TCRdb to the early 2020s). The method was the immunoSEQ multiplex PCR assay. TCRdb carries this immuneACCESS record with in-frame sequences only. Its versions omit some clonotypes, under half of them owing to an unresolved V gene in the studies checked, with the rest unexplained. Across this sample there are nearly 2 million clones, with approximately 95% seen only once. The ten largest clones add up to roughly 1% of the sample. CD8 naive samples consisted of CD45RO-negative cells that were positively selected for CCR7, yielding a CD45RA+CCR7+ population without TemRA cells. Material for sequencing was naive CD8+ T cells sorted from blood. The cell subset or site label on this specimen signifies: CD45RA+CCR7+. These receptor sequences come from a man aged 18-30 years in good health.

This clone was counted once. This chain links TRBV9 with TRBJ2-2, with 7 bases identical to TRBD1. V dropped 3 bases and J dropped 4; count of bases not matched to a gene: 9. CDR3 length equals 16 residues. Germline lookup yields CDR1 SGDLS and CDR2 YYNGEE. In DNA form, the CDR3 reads TGTGCCAGCAGCGCCTTAGCAGGGGGTTTCACCGGGGAGCTGTTTTTT. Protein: CASSALAGGFTGELFF.

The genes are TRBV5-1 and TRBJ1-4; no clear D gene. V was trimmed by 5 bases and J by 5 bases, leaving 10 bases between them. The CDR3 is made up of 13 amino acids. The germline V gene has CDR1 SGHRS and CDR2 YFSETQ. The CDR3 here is CASRGSGNEKLFF. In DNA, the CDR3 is TGCGCCAGCAGGGGAAGCGGAAATGAAAAACTGTTTTTT.

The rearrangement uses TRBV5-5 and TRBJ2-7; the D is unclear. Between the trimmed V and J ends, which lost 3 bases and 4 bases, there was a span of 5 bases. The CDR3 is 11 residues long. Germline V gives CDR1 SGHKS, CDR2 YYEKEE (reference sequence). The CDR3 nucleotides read TGTGCCAGCAGCTCCGAGTACGAGCAGTACTTC. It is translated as CASSSEYEQYF.

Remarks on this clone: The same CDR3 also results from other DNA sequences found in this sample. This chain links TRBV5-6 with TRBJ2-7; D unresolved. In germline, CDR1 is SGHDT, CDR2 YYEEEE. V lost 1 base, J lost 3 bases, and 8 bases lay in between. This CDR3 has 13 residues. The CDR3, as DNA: TGTGCCAGCAGCTTGCTCGAGAACTACGAGCAGTACTTC. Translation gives CASSLLENYEQYF. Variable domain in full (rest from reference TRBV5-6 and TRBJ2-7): DAGVTQSPTHLIKTRGQQVTLRCSPKSGHDTVSWYQQALGQGPQFIFQYYEEEERQRGNFPDRFSGHQFPNYSSELNVNALLLGDSALYLCASSLLENYEQYFGPGTRLTVT.

The chain's CDR3 is CASSYMGLAGVEQYF. CDR3 nucleotide sequence: TGTGCCAGCAGTTATATGGGACTAGCGGGGGTCGAGCAGTACTTC. The rearrangement uses TRBV6-5 and TRBJ2-7, with TRBD2 identical over 14 bases. CDR3 length: 15 amino acids. The junction had 4 bases not matched to a gene; V was cut back by 3 bases and J by 6 bases. Germline V lookup: CDR1 MNHEY, CDR2 SVGAGI.

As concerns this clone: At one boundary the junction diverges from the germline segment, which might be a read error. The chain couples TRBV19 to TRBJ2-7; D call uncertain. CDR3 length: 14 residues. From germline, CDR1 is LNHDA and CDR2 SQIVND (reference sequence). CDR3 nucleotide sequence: TGTGCCAGTAGTATAGATGTCGCGGCGGCAAGGAAGGACTTC. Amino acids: CASSIDVAAARKDF. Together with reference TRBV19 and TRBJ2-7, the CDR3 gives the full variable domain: DGGITQSPKYLFRKEGQNVTLSCEQNLNHDAMYWYRQDPGQGLRLIYYSQIVNDFQKGDIAEGYSVSREKKESFPLTVTSAQKNPTAFYLCASSIDVAAARKDFGPGTRLTVT.

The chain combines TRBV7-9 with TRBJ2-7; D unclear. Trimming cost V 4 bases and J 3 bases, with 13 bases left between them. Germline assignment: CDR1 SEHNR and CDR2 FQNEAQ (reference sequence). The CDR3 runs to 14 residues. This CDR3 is CASSSVDGDYEQYF. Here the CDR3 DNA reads TGTGCCAGCAGCTCCGTCGACGGAGACTACGAGCAGTACTTC.

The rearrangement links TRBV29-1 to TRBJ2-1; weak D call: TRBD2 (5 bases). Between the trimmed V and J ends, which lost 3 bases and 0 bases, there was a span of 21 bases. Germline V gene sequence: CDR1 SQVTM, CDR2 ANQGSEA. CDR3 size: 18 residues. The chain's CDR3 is CSVEGMNSDPSSYNEQFF. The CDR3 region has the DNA TGCAGCGTTGAGGGGATGAATAGCGACCCGAGCTCCTACAATGAGCAGTTCTTC.

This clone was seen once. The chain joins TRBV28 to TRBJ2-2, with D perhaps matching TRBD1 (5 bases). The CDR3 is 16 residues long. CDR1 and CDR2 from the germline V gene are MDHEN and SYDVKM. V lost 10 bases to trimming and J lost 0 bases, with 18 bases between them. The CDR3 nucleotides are TGTGCCACCCTACCCAACAGGAATTCGAACACCGGGGAGCTGTTTTTT. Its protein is CATLPNRNSNTGELFF.

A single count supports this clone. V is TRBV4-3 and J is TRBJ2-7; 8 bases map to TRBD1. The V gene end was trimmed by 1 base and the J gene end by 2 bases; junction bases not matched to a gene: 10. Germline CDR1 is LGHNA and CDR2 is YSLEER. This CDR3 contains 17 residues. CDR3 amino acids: CASSQGPGTGTPYEQYF. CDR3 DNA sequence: TGCGCCAGCAGCCAAGGTCCCGGGACAGGTACCCCCTACGAGCAGTACTTC.

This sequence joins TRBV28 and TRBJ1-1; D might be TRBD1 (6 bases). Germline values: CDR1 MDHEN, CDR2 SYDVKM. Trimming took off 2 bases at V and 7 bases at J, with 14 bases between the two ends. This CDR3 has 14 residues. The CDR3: CASSLPGDQGEAFF. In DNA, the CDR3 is TGTGCCAGCAGTTTACCAGGGGATCAGGGTGAAGCTTTCTTT.

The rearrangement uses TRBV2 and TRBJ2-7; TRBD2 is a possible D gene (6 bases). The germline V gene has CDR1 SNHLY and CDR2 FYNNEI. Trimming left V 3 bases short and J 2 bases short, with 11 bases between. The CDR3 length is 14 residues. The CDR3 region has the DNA TGTGCCAGCAGTGAGTCCGGGGGTACCTACGAGCAGTACTTC. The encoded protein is CASSESGGTYEQYF.

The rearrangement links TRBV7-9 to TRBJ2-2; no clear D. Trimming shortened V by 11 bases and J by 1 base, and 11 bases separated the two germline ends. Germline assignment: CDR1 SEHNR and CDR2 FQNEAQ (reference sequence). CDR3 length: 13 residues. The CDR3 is CALHGGNTGELFF. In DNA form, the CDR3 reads TGTGCCCTCCATGGCGGGAACACCGGGGAGCTGTTTTTT.

The CDR3 reads CASTPGTGGKQYF. As DNA, the CDR3 is TGTGCCAGCACTCCGGGGACAGGGGGCAAGCAGTACTTC. This chain uses TRBV27 with TRBJ2-7; the match to TRBD1 covers 12 bases. The CDR3 sequence is 13 residues long. J lost 8 bases, V lost 7 bases, and 6 bases had no gene match. Germline V gene sequence: CDR1 MNHEY, CDR2 SMNVEV (reference sequence).